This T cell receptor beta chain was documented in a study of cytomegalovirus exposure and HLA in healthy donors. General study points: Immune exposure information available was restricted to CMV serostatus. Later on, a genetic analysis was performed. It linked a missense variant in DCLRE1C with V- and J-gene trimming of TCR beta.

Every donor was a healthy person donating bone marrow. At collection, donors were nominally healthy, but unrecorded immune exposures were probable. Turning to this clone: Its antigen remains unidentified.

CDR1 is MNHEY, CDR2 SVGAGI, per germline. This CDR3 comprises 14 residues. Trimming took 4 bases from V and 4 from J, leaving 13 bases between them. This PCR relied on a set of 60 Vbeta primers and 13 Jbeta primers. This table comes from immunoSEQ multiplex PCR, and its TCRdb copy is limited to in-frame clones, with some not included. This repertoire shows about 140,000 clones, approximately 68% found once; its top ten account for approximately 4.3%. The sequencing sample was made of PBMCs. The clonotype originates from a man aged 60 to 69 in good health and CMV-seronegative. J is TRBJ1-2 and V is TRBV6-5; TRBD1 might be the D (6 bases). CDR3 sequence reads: CASSSRDTTYGYTF. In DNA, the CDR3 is TGTGCCAGCAGTTCCCGGGACACGACCTATGGCTACACCTTC.